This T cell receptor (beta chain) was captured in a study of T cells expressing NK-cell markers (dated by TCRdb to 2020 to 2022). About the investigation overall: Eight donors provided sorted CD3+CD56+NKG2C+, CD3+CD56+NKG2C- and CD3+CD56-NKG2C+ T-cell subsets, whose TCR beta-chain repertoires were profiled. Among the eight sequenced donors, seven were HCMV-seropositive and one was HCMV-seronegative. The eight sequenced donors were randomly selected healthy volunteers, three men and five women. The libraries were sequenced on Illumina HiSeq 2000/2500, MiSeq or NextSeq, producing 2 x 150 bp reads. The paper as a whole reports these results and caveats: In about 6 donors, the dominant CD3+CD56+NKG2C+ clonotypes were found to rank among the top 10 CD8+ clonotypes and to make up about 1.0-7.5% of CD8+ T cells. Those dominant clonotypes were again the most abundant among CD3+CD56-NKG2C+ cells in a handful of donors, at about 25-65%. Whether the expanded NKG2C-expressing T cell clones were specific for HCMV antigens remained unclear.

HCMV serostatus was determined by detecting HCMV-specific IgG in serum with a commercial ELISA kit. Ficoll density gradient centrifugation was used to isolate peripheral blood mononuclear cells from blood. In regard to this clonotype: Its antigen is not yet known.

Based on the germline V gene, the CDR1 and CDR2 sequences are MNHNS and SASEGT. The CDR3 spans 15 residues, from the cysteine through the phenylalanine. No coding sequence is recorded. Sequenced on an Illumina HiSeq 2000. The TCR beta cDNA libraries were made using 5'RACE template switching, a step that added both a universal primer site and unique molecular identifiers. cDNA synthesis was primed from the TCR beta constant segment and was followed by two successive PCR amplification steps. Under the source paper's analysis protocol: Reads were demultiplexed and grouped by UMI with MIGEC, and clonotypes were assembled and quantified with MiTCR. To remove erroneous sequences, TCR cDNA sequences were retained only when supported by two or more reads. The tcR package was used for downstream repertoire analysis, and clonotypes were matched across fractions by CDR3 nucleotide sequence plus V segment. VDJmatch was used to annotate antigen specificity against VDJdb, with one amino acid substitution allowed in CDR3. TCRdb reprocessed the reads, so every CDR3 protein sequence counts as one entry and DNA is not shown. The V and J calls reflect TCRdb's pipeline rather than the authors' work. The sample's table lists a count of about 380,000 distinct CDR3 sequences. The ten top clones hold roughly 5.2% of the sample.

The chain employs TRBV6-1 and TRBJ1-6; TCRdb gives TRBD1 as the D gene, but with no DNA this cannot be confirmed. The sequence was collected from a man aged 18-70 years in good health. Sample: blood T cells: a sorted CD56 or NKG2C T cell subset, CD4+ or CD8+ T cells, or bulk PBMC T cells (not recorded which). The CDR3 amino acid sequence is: CASSDPAPGNSPLHF.